This T cell receptor (beta chain) was identified in a study of patients and donors after allogeneic stem cell transplantation. Using its own MiXCR run on the RT-PCR reads, TCRdb lists one record per CDR3 protein. Of about 960,000 distinct CDR3 sequences detected, approximately 19% appear once; the ten largest clones hold under 6.5%. This clonotype appeared a few times. The CDR3 has 15 residues. V was pared by 5 bases and J by 6 bases, with 9 bases of the junction left unmatched. Germline V gene sequence: CDR1 LNHDA, CDR2 SQIVND (reference sequence). The clonotype originates from a human donor who was either an allogeneic HSCT recipient or a stem cell or donor lymphocyte infusion donor (not recorded which). It is not recorded whose cells these are; they may come from a transplant donor. This sequence joins TRBV19 and TRBJ2-7; 11 bases agree with TRBD2. Sequencing was carried out using blood, either unsorted or a sorted T cell fraction (not recorded which). CDR3 amino acids: CASSSLAGAVGEQYF. CDR3 bases: TGTGCCAGTAGTTCACTAGCGGGAGCGGTTGGCGAGCAGTACTTC.